This TCR beta chain was sequenced in a study of CD8+CD57+ T cells in acquired aplastic anemia. Study-wide context: DNA from sorted CD4+ and CD8+ cells averaged around 3.5 ug. Healthy donors yielded 9.5 million to 11 million CD4+ cell reads on average.

The germline V gene has CDR1 SGHTA and CDR2 FQGNSA. Trimming stripped 4 bases from V and 8 bases from J, with 26 bases between. This CDR3 spans 17 amino acids. Genomic DNA acted as the template from which TCR beta VDJ combination and CDR3 sequence profiling were carried out. TCRdb reprocessed the reads with MiXCR, giving one entry per CDR3 protein. The table has about 420,000 distinct CDR3 sequences, 55% to 75% seen once. The origin of this receptor is a human donor in good health, serving as a control. The sample was sorted CD4+, CD8+, or CD8+CD57+ T cells (not recorded which) from PBMCs. The chain carries TRBV7-2 and TRBJ1-2; D unresolved. CDR3 in amino acids: CASSSGTRGCCVYGYTF. The CDR3 coding sequence is TGTGCCAGCAGCTCGGGAACAAGAGGGTGCTGTGTCTACGGCTACACCTTC.